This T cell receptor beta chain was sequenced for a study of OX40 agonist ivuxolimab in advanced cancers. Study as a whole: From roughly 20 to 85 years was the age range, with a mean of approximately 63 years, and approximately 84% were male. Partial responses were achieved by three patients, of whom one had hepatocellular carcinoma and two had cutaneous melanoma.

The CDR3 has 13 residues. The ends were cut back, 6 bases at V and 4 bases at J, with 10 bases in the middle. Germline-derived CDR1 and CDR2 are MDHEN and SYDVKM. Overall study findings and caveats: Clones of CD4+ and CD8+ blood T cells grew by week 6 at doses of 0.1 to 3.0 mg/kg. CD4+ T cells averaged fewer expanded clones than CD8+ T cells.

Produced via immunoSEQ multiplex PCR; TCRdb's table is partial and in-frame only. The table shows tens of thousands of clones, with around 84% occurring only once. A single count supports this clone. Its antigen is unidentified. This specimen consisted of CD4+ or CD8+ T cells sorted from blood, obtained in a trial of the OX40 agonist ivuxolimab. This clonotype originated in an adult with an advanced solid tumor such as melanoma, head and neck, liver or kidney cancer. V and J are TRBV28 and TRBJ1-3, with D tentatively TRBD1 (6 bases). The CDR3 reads CASSPGTGNTIYF. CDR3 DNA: TGTGCCAGCAGCCCAGGGACAGGAAACACCATATATTTT.